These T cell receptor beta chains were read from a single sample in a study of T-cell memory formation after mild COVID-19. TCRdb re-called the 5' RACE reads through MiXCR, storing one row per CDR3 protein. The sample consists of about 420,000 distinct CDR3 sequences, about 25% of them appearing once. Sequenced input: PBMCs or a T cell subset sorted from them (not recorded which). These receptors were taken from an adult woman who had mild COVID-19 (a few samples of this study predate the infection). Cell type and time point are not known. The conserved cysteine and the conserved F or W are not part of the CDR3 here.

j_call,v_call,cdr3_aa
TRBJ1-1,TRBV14,ASSRPGPNTEAF
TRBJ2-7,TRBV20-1,SARAARGTYEQY
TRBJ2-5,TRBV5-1,ASSRDSPRPETQY
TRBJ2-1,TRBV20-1,SASDSEQF
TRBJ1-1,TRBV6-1,ASSDYTGETEAF
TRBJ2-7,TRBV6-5,ASSYSTLSGSSYEQY
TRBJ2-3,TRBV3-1,ASSQDGTSTDTQY
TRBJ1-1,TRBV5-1,ASTGQGRTTEAF
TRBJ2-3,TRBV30,AWSVRPADTQY
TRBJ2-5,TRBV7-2,ASSWPGVQETQY
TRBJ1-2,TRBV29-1,SVELGLVSDYGYT
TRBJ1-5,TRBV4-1,ASSQDRGQGNQPQH
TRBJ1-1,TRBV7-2,ASSSRVARTEAF
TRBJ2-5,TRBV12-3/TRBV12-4,ASSSRDILGETQY
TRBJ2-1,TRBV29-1,SGQFDRENNEQF
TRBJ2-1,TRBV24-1,ATSSGRYNEQF
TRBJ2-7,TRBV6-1,ASSSFEGESYEQY
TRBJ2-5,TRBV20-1,SSADRVMSETQY
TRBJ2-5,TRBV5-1,ASSRGLPAETQY
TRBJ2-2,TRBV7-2,ASSLSPGTGELF
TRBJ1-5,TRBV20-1,SASSGRPGNQPQH
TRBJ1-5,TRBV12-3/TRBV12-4,ASRPGGGNQPQH
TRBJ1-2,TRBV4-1,ASSTTGGEMGYT
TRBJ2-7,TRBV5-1,ASSLEGQGVKEQY
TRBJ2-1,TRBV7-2,ASSSLKGQEQF
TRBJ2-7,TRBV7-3,ASSLGGTGKNEQY
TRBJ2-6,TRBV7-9,ASRSGANVLT
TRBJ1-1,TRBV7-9,ASSLAPTNTEAF
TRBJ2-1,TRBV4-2,ASSQDSGTGEFYNEQF
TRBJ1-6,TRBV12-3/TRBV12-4,ASSLMSGGSNSPLH
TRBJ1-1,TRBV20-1,SARDYRDGTEAF
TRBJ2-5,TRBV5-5,ASTPGLAPETQY
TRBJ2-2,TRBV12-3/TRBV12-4,ASTPQGLAGTGELF
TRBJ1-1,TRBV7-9,ASSGKGGNTEAF
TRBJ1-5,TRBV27,ASSSMAGLSNQPQH
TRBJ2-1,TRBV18,ASSPGLHNEQF
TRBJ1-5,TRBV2,ASSADRGANQPQH
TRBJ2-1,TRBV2,ASTRGARNEQF
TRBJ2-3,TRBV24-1,ATSDNSEVTDTQY
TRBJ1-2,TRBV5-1,ASSLAGTGPYYGYT
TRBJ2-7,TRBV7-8,ASSLSGPRSYEQY
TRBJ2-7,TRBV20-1,SASGTASYEQY
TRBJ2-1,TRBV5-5,ASSLGTSANEQF
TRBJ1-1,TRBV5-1,ASSLGRYVTEAF
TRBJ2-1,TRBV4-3,ASSQDPPDLGGNNEQF
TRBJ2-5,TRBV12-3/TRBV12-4,ASTAGGFETQY
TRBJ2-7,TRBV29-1,SVSGGLGYEQY
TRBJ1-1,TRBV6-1,ASKEVGGPGTEAF